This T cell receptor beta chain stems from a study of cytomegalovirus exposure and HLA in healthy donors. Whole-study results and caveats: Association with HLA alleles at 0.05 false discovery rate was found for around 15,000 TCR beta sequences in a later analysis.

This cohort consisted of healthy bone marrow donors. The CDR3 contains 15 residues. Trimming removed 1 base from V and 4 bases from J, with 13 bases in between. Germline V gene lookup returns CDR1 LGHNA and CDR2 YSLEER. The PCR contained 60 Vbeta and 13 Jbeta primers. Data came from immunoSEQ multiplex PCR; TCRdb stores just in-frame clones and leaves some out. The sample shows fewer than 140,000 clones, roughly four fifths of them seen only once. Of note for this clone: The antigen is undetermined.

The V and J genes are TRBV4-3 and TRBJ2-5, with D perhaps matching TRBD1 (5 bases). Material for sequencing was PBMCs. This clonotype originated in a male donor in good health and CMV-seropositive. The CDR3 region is CASSQVGQGLETQYF. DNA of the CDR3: TGCGCCAGCAGCCAAGTCGGGCAGGGCCTAGAGACCCAGTACTTC.